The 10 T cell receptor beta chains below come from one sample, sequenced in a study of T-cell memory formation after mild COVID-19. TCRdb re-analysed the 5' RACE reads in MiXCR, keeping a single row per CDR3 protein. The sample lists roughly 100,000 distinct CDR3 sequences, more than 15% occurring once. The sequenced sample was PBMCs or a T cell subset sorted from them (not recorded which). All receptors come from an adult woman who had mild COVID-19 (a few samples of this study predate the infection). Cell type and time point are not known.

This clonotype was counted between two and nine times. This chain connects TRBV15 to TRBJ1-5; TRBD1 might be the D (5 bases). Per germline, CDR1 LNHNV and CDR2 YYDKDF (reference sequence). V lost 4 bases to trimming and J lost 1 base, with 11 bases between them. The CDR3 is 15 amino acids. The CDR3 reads CATSISQGSNQPQHF. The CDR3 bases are TGTGCCACCAGCATTAGTCAGGGAAGCAATCAGCCCCAGCATTTT.

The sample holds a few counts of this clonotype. CDR3 nucleotides: TGTGCCAGCAGCTTAGCACCGGGGGGGCCTAACTATGGCTACACCTTC. This encodes CASSLAPGGPNYGYTF. The rearrangement links TRBV7-9 to TRBJ1-2, with D maybe TRBD1 (6 bases). The CDR3 is 16 residues long. Between the trimmed V and J ends, which lost 0 bases and 0 bases, there was a span of 11 bases. Per germline, CDR1 SEHNR and CDR2 FQNEAQ (reference sequence). The entire variable domain, with the rest obtained from reference TRBV7-9 and TRBJ1-2, is as follows: DTGVSQNPRHKITKRGQNVTFRCDPISEHNRLYWYRQTLGQGPEFLTYFQNEAQLEKSRLLSDRFSAERPKGSFSTLEIQRTEQGDSAMYLCASSLAPGGPNYGYTFGSGTRLTVV.

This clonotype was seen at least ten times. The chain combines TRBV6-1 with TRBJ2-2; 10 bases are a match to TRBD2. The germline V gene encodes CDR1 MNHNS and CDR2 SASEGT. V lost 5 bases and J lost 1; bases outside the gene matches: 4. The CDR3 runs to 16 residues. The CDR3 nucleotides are TGTGCCAGCAGTAGACTAGCGGGCCAGAACACCGGGGAGCTGTTTTTT. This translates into CASSRLAGQNTGELFF.

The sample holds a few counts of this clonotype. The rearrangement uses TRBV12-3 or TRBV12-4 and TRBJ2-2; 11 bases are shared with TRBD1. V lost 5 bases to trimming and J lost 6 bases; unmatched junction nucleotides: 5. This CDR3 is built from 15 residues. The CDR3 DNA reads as TGTGCCAGCAGTCCGGGACAGGGGGTCGCCGGGGAGCTGTTTTTT. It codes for CASSPGQGVAGELFF.

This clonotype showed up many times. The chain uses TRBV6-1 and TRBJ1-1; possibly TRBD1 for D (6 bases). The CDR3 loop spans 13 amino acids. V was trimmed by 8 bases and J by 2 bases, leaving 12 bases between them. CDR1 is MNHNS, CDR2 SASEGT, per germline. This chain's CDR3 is CASLQGGNTEAFF. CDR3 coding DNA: TGTGCCAGCCTACAGGGAGGAAACACTGAAGCTTTCTTT.

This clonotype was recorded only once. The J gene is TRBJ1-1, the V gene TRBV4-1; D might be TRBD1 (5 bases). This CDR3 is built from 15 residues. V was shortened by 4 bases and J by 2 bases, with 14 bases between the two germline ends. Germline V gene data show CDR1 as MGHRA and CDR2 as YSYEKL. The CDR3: CASSRSGTGNTEAFF. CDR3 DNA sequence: TGCGCCAGCAGCCGAAGTGGAACAGGCAACACTGAAGCTTTCTTT.

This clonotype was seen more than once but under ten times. The CDR3 DNA is TGCGCCAGCAGCTCGGGACAGGTTGCGCCAGATACGCAGTATTTT. Translated: CASSSGQVAPDTQYF. V usage is TRBV5-1 and J usage is TRBJ2-3, with 8 bases matching TRBD1. Germline values: CDR1 SGHRS, CDR2 YFSETQ. The CDR3 covers 15 residues. After removal of 3 bases from V and 4 bases from J, the junction contained 7 bases not matched to a gene.

The CDR3 DNA follows: TGTGCCAGCAGCCAAGTGGCGGGAGGGCTTTCGGCCAATGAGCAGTTCTTC. Its protein product is CASSQVAGGLSANEQFF. This rearrangement joins TRBV4-2 to TRBJ2-1; 9 bases align to TRBD2. The trim removed 1 base at V and 6 bases at J, leaving 10 bases unmatched. The CDR3 sequence is 17 residues long. CDR1 is LGHNA and CDR2 is YNFKEQ in the germline V gene.

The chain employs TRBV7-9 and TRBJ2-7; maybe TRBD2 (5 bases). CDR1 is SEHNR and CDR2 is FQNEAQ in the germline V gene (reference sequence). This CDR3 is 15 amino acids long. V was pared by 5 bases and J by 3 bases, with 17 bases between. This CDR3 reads CASSPLLGGGYEQYF. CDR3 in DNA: TGTGCCAGCAGCCCTCTTTTAGGAGGTGGCTACGAGCAGTACTTC.

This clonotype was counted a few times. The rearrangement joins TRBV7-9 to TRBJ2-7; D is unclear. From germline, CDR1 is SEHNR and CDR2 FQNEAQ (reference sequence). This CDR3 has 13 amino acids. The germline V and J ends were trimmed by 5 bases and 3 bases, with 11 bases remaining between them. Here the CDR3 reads CASSPVGDYEQYF. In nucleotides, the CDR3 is TGTGCCAGCAGCCCCGTGGGCGACTACGAGCAGTACTTC.